This T cell receptor beta chain is from a study of graft-versus-host responses after intestinal transplantation. Study at large: Each transplant was multivisceral, liver-intestinal, or isolated intestinal.

The V and J ends lost 2 bases and 4 bases respectively, with 12 bases between them. The CDR3 has 14 residues. CDR1 MNHGY and CDR2 SAAAGT come from the germline V gene. Study conclusions and caveats: GvH clones were identified in recipient marrow, with some first appearing in ileum or blood. With peak circulating GvH clone levels came an association with early post-transplant HvG declines. Patients who carried graft-donor T cell macrochimerism also had high graft-versus-host to host-versus-graft clonal ratios in their allografts.

Profiled with immunoSEQ multiplex PCR; TCRdb holds only in-frame clones, not every one. This table holds about 6,900 clones, around 25% found once. The sequence was obtained from a human patient who was an organ donor for intestinal transplantation. V is TRBV6-8 and J is TRBJ2-7; a weak D match, TRBD2 (6 bases). Sequences were derived from alloreactive CD4+ T cells from a mixed lymphocyte reaction culture, sampled before transplantation. Subset described: CFSE-low proliferating T cells sorted from roughly 6-day pre-transplant mixed lymphocyte reaction (GvH or HvG direction). In DNA, the CDR3 is TGTGCCAGCAGTTACGGCGGGAACGTTTACGAGCAGTACTTC. This codes for CASSYGGNVYEQYF.